This T cell receptor beta chain derives from a study of blood T cell repertoires in COVID-19. Method: immunoSEQ multiplex PCR; TCRdb's copy keeps in-frame clones and lacks some. The sample carries 150,000 to 200,000 clones, roughly 80% recorded once. Germline CDR1 KGHSH, CDR2 LQKENI. J lost 3 bases, V lost 6 bases, and 8 bases had no gene match. This CDR3 has 15 amino acids. The receptor was derived from an older woman with acute COVID-19. Sequenced sample: PBMCs or T cells enriched from blood (not recorded which). This sequence joins TRBV18 and TRBJ2-3, with 8 nucleotides matching TRBD2. Here the CDR3 DNA reads TGTGCCAGCTCTCTCGCCGGGGGGGAAACAGATACGCAGTATTTT. Translation: CASSLAGGETDTQYF.